This entry features one T cell receptor beta chain sequence. With 60 Vbeta and 13 Jbeta primers, the PCR was carried out. Profiling relied on immunoSEQ multiplex PCR, and the TCRdb table lists in-frame clones only, not all of them. The profile covers about 56,000 clones, with roughly 83% appearing a single time and over 1.5% taken by the ten largest. In germline, CDR1 is MDHEN, CDR2 SYDVKM. V gave up 5 bases and J gave up 4 bases, with 14 bases separating them. The length of the CDR3 is 14 residues. This entry comes from a study of cytomegalovirus exposure and HLA in healthy donors. The sequencing input was PBMCs. This chain links TRBV28 with TRBJ1-2, with D hard to call. The receptor was derived from a middle-aged man in good health and CMV-seronegative. The CDR3: CASSPHSKPYGYTF. Here the CDR3 DNA reads TGTGCCAGCAGTCCCCACAGCAAGCCCTATGGCTACACCTTC.